This T cell receptor (beta chain) was sequenced in a study of blood T cell repertoires in COVID-19. Study context: COVID-19 samples, acute and convalescent, were from the United States, Italy and Spain. PBMCs, B-cell-depleted T cells, or T cells were the source of the cDNA or gDNA that made up the material.

Sequencing used immunoSEQ multiplex PCR; TCRdb keeps in-frame clones, though not all of them. The repertoire holds tens of thousands of clones, with roughly 80% as singletons. The origin of this receptor is a woman older than 75 with acute or convalescent COVID-19. The sample was peripheral blood.

The CDR3 is CASSLRRGGETQYF. The DNA for the CDR3 is TGTGCCAGCAGCTTACGCAGGGGCGGGGAGACCCAGTACTTC. The chain is built from TRBV7-2 and TRBJ2-5; perhaps TRBD1 as D (6 bases). Per germline, CDR1 SGHTA and CDR2 FQGNSA. The CDR3 has 14 amino acids. The V gene lost 2 bases and the J gene lost 5 bases, with 12 bases spanning the gap.